Shown below are 16 T cell receptor beta chains from a single sample sequenced in a study of shared clonotypes between healthy human individuals. Sequenced by immunoSEQ multiplex PCR; TCRdb stores in-frame clones only, minus some. The sample includes over a million clones, under 80% of them seen just once. Sequencing was performed on memory CD4+ T cells sorted from blood. Specified subset: CD45RA-negative fraction. These receptors came from a man between 18 and 35 years old in good health.

This chain links TRBV9 with TRBJ1-2; no definite D call. Germline lookup yields CDR1 SGDLS and CDR2 YYNGEE. The V end was cut by 0 bases, the J end by 8 bases, with 11 bases between. This CDR3 is built from 13 residues. The CDR3 region is CASSVDGRGGYTF. The CDR3 bases are TGTGCCAGCAGCGTAGACGGGCGAGGAGGCTACACCTTC.

The chain couples TRBV28 to TRBJ2-7; no firm D call. CDR1 MDHEN and CDR2 SYDVKM come from the germline V gene. V was shortened by 5 bases and J by 2 bases, with 16 bases between the two germline ends. This CDR3 is built from 15 residues. The CDR3 nucleotides read TGTGCCAGCAGTACGGCATTCACGGCGGCCTACGAGCAGTACTTC. Residues: CASSTAFTAAYEQYF.

This chain uses TRBV5-4 with TRBJ2-3; TRBD2 aligns across 9 bases. Trimming cost V 0 bases and J 3 bases; bases outside gene matches: 5. Germline CDR1 is SGHNT and CDR2 is YYREEE (reference sequence). This CDR3 has 16 amino acids. CDR3 sequence: CASSLGGSGGTDTQYF. The CDR3, as DNA: TGTGCCAGCAGCTTGGGCGGTAGCGGGGGAACAGATACGCAGTATTTT.

The chain employs TRBV6-4 and TRBJ2-2; D is undetermined. Trimming pared 6 bases from V and 5 bases from J, leaving 13 bases between. The CDR3 runs 14 residues. Germline assignment: CDR1 MRHNA and CDR2 SNTAGT. The CDR3 here is CASSTQDFTGELFF. The CDR3 DNA reads TGTGCCAGCAGCACTCAGGATTTTACCGGGGAGCTGTTTTTT.

V is TRBV7-2 and J is TRBJ2-1, with TRBD2 as a possible D gene (6 bases). The length of the CDR3 is 16 residues. CDR1 is SGHTA and CDR2 is FQGNSA in the germline V gene. V was trimmed by 5 bases and J by 8 bases, leaving 22 bases between them. This chain's CDR3 is CASSLAPVGQRDEQFF. The CDR3 DNA reads as TGTGCCAGCAGCCTCGCCCCCGTGGGCCAGCGGGATGAGCAGTTCTTC.

This clone has at least ten counts. The V gene is TRBV2, the J gene TRBJ2-5, with D perhaps TRBD2 (6 bases). Germline V gene data show CDR1 as SNHLY and CDR2 as FYNNEI. V was shortened by 7 bases and J by 2 bases, with 14 bases between the two germline ends. CDR3 length: 14 amino acids. The CDR3 loop is CASTSAMTQETQYF. For the CDR3, the DNA is TGTGCCAGCACTAGCGCGATGACTCAAGAGACCCAGTACTTC.

The gene calls are TRBV25-1 and TRBJ2-3; 7 nucleotides agree with TRBD2. V gave up 0 bases and J gave up 1 base; unmatched junction bases: 4. The CDR3 covers 16 residues. Per the germline V gene, CDR1 is MGHDK and CDR2 is SYGVNS. Here the CDR3 reads CASSEYERGRTDTQYF. DNA for the CDR3: TGTGCCAGCAGTGAATATGAGCGGGGACGCACAGATACGCAGTATTTT.

The chain is built from TRBV27 and TRBJ2-2; 8 bases map to TRBD2. The CDR3 sequence is 18 residues long. V gave up 3 bases and J gave up 0 bases; unmatched junction bases: 9. Germline V gene sequence: CDR1 MNHEY, CDR2 SMNVEV (reference sequence). The CDR3 nucleotides are TGTGCCAGCAGTTTGAATATCCCGGGGGGGTCGAACACCGGGGAGCTGTTTTTT. It is translated as CASSLNIPGGSNTGELFF.

This sequence joins TRBV10-3 and TRBJ1-1, with a tentative D call TRBD1 (5 bases). The CDR3 runs to 12 residues. Germline values: CDR1 ENHRY, CDR2 SYGVKD. The V end lost 11 bases, the J end lost 7 bases, and 17 bases lay between the germline ends. The DNA for the CDR3 is TGTGCCTATGGACATCCCACAGGTGAAGCTTTCTTT. Translated, it gives CAYGHPTGEAFF.

The chain recombines TRBV7-3 with TRBJ2-2; a possible D gene is TRBD2 (6 bases). With 8 bases removed from V and 5 bases from J, the gap between germline ends came to 15 bases. CDR1 SGHTA and CDR2 FQGTGA come from the germline V gene. The CDR3 has 14 residues. The DNA of the CDR3 is TGTGCCAGCGCCCCGGGACTTTTGACCGGGGAGCTGTTTTTT. This translates into CASAPGLLTGELFF.

V usage is TRBV18 and J usage is TRBJ2-7; 8 bases are shared with TRBD1. Germline trimming cut 4 bases from V and 5 bases from J; bases unmatched to any gene: 7. The CDR3 has 14 residues. Germline V CDR1 and CDR2: KGHSH, LQKENI. CDR3 bases: TGTGCCAGCTCACTCGGACAGGGAAGCCACGAGCAGTACTTC. Protein product: CASSLGQGSHEQYF.

The rearrangement joins TRBV7-2 to TRBJ1-2; no firm D call. The V and J ends lost 5 bases and 4 bases respectively, with 11 bases between them. Germline values: CDR1 SGHTA, CDR2 FQGNSA. The CDR3 covers 13 residues. The CDR3 protein is CASSQAGPYGYTF. The DNA of the CDR3 is TGTGCCAGCAGCCAAGCAGGTCCCTATGGCTACACCTTC. The variable domain in full, completed from reference TRBV7-2 and TRBJ1-2, reads GAGVSQSPSNKVTEKGKDVELRCDPISGHTALYWYRQSLGQGLEFLIYFQGNSAPDKSGLPSDRFSAERTGGSVSTLTIQRTQQEDSAVYLCASSQAGPYGYTFGSGTRLTVV.

V gene TRBV18 combines with J gene TRBJ2-6; 10 nucleotides match TRBD1. The CDR3 runs 17 residues. J was trimmed by 2 bases and V by 8 bases; bases with no gene match: 9. The germline CDR1 and CDR2 sequences are KGHSH and LQKENI. CDR3 in amino acids: CASTQVGQGTGANVLTF. CDR3 coding DNA: TGTGCCAGCACGCAAGTGGGACAGGGGACTGGGGCCAACGTCCTGACTTTC.

The chain is built from TRBV30 and TRBJ2-7, with 8 positions matching TRBD2. Per germline, CDR1 GTSNPN and CDR2 SVGIG (reference sequence). V was pared by 3 bases and J by 2 bases, with 6 bases of the junction left unmatched. The CDR3 length is 14 residues. CDR3 protein: CAWSSGGATYEQYF. The CDR3 DNA reads as TGTGCCTGGAGCTCGGGGGGGGCCACCTACGAGCAGTACTTC.

CDR3 sequence (DNA): TGTGCCTGGAGTGTCTCGGCGTCCCAGCCCCAGCATTTT. This translates into CAWSVSASQPQHF. This chain links TRBV30 with TRBJ1-5; no reliable D call. This CDR3 is 13 amino acids long. Germline loops: CDR1 GTSNPN, CDR2 SVGIG (reference sequence). V lost 0 bases to trimming and J lost 7 bases, with 10 bases between them.

As to this clone: Other DNA sequences from this sample encode an identical CDR3 as well. V gene TRBV11-2 combines with J gene TRBJ2-1; 8 nucleotides line up with TRBD2. CDR1 and CDR2 from the germline V gene are SGHAT and FQNNGV. The J segment lost 1 base and the V segment lost 4 bases, leaving 3 bases of the junction unmatched. The CDR3 consists of 15 residues. CDR3 in DNA: TGTGCCAGCAGCTCGATAGCGGGGTCCTACAATGAGCAGTTCTTC. Its translation: CASSSIAGSYNEQFF.